These T cell receptor beta chains were read from a single sample in a study of T cell responses to AZD1222 COVID-19 vaccine. Clones were read by immunoSEQ multiplex PCR, and TCRdb kept only the in-frame ones, dropping some. The data show about 120,000 clones, roughly 90% seen once. Sequenced material: peripheral blood, taken on day 0 of AZD1222 vaccination. The receptor source for this set is an adult in good health. CDR3s include the opening cysteine and the closing phenylalanine or tryptophan. The D gene is left open where the match is weak. Part of the rows lack a size; the others show once, few, many or a class for expanded clones.

>.|TRBV7-9|.|TRBJ1-1
TGTGCCAGCAGCTCAGCGGGCAGTAACTATTACACTGAAGCTTTCTTT
CASSSAGSNYYTEAFF
>.|TRBV9|.|TRBJ1-1
TGTGCCAGCAGCCAAGAAAGCATGGACCGGGGAGCTTTCTTT
CASSQESMDRGAFF
>once|TRBV6-6|.|TRBJ1-1
TGTGCCAGTTGGACAGTCGGGAACACTGAAGCTTTCTTT
CASWTVGNTEAFF
>.|TRBV2|.|TRBJ2-7
TGTGCCAGCAGTGTTTCTTCGGGGGACTACGAGCAGTACTTC
CASSVSSGDYEQYF
>.|TRBV5-1|TRBD1|TRBJ2-2
TGCGCCAGCAGCTTACAGGGGGACGGGGAGCTGTTTTTT
CASSLQGDGELFF
>.|TRBV9|.|TRBJ2-1
TGTGCCAGCAGCGTAGGTACCAATGAGCAGTTCTTC
CASSVGTNEQFF
>.|TRBV11-1|.|TRBJ2-6
TGTGCCAGCAGCTCGAACGGCGGGTCCGGGGCCAACGTCCTGACTTTC
CASSSNGGSGANVLTF
>.|TRBV11-1|TRBD1|TRBJ2-7
TGTGCCAGCAGCGCAGGGGACAGGGCTTCCTACGAGCAGTACTTC
CASSAGDRASYEQYF
>.|TRBV9|.|TRBJ1-1
TGTGCCAGCAGCGTCCTCAGAGGGGATGAAGCTTTCTTT
CASSVLRGDEAFF
>.|TRBV14|.|TRBJ2-7
TGTGCCAGCAGCCAACGCCAGGGAACCGAGCAGTACTTC
CASSQRQGTEQYF
>few|TRBV19|.|TRBJ2-7
TGTGCCAGTAGTGTGACTAGTTTCGTAGCCTACGAGCAGTACTTC
CASSVTSFVAYEQYF
>.|TRBV27|.|TRBJ1-2
TGTGCCAGCAGTTCCAGACAGTTAGCTAACTATGGCTACACCTTC
CASSSRQLANYGYTF
>.|TRBV4-1|.|TRBJ1-2
TGCGCCAGCAGCCAAGACACTAGGATGGGATACACCTTC
CASSQDTRMGYTF
>.|TRBV5-1|.|TRBJ2-1
TGCGCCAGCAGCTTGTTTGGGCAGGGTTTGAATGAGCAGTTCTTC
CASSLFGQGLNEQFF
>.|TRBV6-5|TRBD1|TRBJ1-1
TGTGCCAGCAGTTCCCAGACAGGGGGCGCGTCGGCTTTCTTT
CASSSQTGGASAFF
>.|TRBV3-1/TRBV3-2|TRBD1|TRBJ2-3
TGTGCCAGCAGCCGGACAGGGTACACAGATACGCAGTATTTT
CASSRTGYTDTQYF
>.|TRBV7-8|.|TRBJ1-5
TGTGCCAGCAGCCTTAGTTGGACAGTAAATGGATTGAATAGCAATCAGCCCCAGCATTTT
CASSLSWTVNGLNSNQPQHF
>.|TRBV29-1|.|TRBJ1-1
TGCAGCGCCACGGGTCGGGGGGGTGCCACTGAAGCTTTCTTT
CSATGRGGATEAFF
>.|TRBV6-4|.|TRBJ2-3
TGTGCCAGCAGTGACTCCGCGTTTGGCACAGATACGCAGTATTTT
CASSDSAFGTDTQYF
>.|TRBV27|.|TRBJ1-1
TGTGCCAGCAGTTTATCGATTGGCACTGAAGCTTTCTTT
CASSLSIGTEAFF
>.|TRBV7-9|.|TRBJ2-4
TGTGCCAGCAGCTCCCCCGGGAGAGCCAAAAACATTCAGTACTTC
CASSSPGRAKNIQYF
>.|TRBV5-6|.|TRBJ1-2
TGTGCCAGCAACGCAGGGTTTTCTGGCTACACCTTC
CASNAGFSGYTF
>.|TRBV7-9|.|TRBJ2-7
TGTGTCAGCAGAGGAAGGTTCACCCCGGAATCAGGGGAGCAGTACTTC
CVSRGRFTPESGEQYF
>.|TRBV15|.|TRBJ1-4
TGTGCCACCAGCAGAGATCGTGGGGGTTATAAACTGTTTTTT
CATSRDRGGYKLFF
>.|TRBV4-1|TRBD2|TRBJ2-1
TGCGCCAGCAGCCAAGATTTGGGACTAGCGGTCGATGAGCAGTTCTTC
CASSQDLGLAVDEQFF
>.|TRBV5-4|.|TRBJ2-2
TGTGCCAGCAGCTTAAGCGGGGAGCTGTTTTTT
CASSLSGELFF
>.|TRBV12-3/TRBV12-4|.|TRBJ2-1
TGTGCCAGCAGTTATGGGGGCTACAATGAGCAGTTCTTC
CASSYGGYNEQFF
>.|TRBV19|TRBD2|TRBJ2-1
TGTGCCAGTAGTATTGCCGGGAGGGGTTACAATGAGCAGTTCTTC
CASSIAGRGYNEQFF
>.|TRBV25-1|.|TRBJ1-6
TGTGCCAGCAGTGAATGGGGGGGGCGTAATTCACCCCTCCACTTT
CASSEWGGRNSPLHF
>once|TRBV2|TRBD1|TRBJ1-2
TGTGCCAGCGGGGACAGACGGGGCTATGGCTACACCTTC
CASGDRRGYGYTF
>.|TRBV5-4|TRBD2|TRBJ2-7
TGTGCCAGCAACTTGCATGGCGGGGGGGCCGTCGAGCAGTACTTC
CASNLHGGGAVEQYF
>once|TRBV6-1|TRBD1|TRBJ1-1
TGTGCCAGCAGTGAGTTACAGGGGGGCACTGAAGCTTTCTTT
CASSELQGGTEAFF
>.|TRBV28|.|TRBJ1-3
TGTGCCAGCAGTTTAGAGGGGAGCTCTGGAAACACCATATATTTT
CASSLEGSSGNTIYF
>.|TRBV7-6|.|TRBJ1-2
TGTGCCAGCAGCTCCCGGGGGAGGGTCTCTAGAGACTATGGCTACACCTTC
CASSSRGRVSRDYGYTF
>.|TRBV14|.|TRBJ2-1
TGTGCCAGCAGCCAAGAGAGGCGGTACTTATATTCATCCTACAATGAGCAGTTCTTC
CASSQERRYLYSSYNEQFF
>.|TRBV2|.|TRBJ1-5
TGTGCCAGCAGTGATCAAGGACAGCCCCAGCATTTT
CASSDQGQPQHF
>.|TRBV5-1|.|TRBJ2-1
TGCGCCAGCAGCTTGGTCGGGGTTTTGAATGAGCAGTTCTTC
CASSLVGVLNEQFF
>.|TRBV3-1/TRBV3-2|.|TRBJ1-6
TGTGCCAGCAGCCAAGTACAAGATAATTCACCCCTCCACTTT
CASSQVQDNSPLHF